The present T cell receptor (beta chain) was sequenced within a study of OX40 agonist ivuxolimab in advanced cancers. The germline V gene has CDR1 MDHEN and CDR2 SYDVKM. The V and J ends lost 6 bases and 4 bases, in that order; junction bases with no gene match: 5. CDR3 length: 14 amino acids. Clones were read by immunoSEQ multiplex PCR, and TCRdb kept only the in-frame ones, dropping some. The sample lists tens of thousands of clones, roughly 76% seen once, with about a fifth in the top ten. This chain connects TRBV28 to TRBJ2-7, with TRBD1 matching 11 bases. This TCR came from an adult with an advanced solid tumor such as melanoma, head and neck, liver or kidney cancer. This specimen was CD4+ or CD8+ T cells sorted from blood, taken in a trial of the OX40 agonist ivuxolimab. The DNA for the CDR3 is TGTGCCAGCAGCCGGGGACAGGGGGTTTACGAGCAGTACTTC. Its protein product is CASSRGQGVYEQYF.